This T cell receptor (beta chain) was retrieved from a study of CD8+ T cells in alopecia areata. Following RNA extraction, reverse transcription yielded cDNA that acted as the sequencing template. Measured with immunoSEQ multiplex PCR; TCRdb has only the in-frame clones, and not every one. The sample carries 150,000 to 200,000 clones, 55% to 75% recorded once. Treatment meaning: oral pan-JAK inhibitor, 5-10 mg twice daily. The CDR3 loop spans 14 amino acids. The V gene end was trimmed by 4 bases and the J gene end by 12 bases; junction bases not matched to a gene: 12. In germline, CDR1 is SGHDT, CDR2 YYEEEE. The sample holds a few counts of this clone.

V usage is TRBV5-6 and J usage is TRBJ2-4, with 8 nucleotides matching TRBD1. The receptor was derived from a human donor with alopecia areata. The sequenced sample was CD4+ T cells sorted from blood, obtained at week 24, from a patient treated with tofacitinib. The CDR3 DNA reads TGTGCCAGCAGCGCAGGACAGGGTCGGGGAGGTCAGTACTTC. This sequence encodes CASSAGQGRGGQYF.